This T cell receptor (beta chain) stems from a study of blood T cell repertoires in COVID-19. On the study more broadly: Sites in the United States, Italy and Spain provided acute and convalescent COVID-19 samples. The analysed material was cDNA or gDNA that came from T cells, B-cell-depleted T cells, or PBMCs.

Original data processing: Estimation of nucleated cell counts relied on the amplification of reference gene primers. Sequenced by immunoSEQ multiplex PCR; TCRdb stores in-frame clones only, minus some. For V, J and clone size, that table is used; D and trimming come from the DNA. The table records 120,000 or so clones, approximately 90% of them present only once. The CDR3 covers 15 residues. The sequencing input was peripheral blood. The source is a woman in her forties or fifties with acute or convalescent COVID-19. This rearrangement joins TRBV21-1 to TRBJ1-2. TRBV21-1 is recorded as a pseudogene. CDR3 DNA: TGTGCCAGCAGCCCGAGTGGGGGGTGTAGGTATGGCTACACCTTC. Its protein is CASSPSGGCRYGYTF.